A selection of T cell receptor beta chains follows, all from one sample in a study of blood T cell repertoires in COVID-19. Only in-frame clones appear in the TCRdb table, and some are missing; sequencing was by immunoSEQ multiplex PCR. This sample has under 200,000 clones; approximately 79% occur once, and the top ten carry 4% to 6.5%. Sequencing was carried out using PBMCs or T cells enriched from blood (not recorded which). The receptors were sampled from a woman in her fifties or sixties with acute COVID-19. CDR3s include the opening cysteine and the closing phenylalanine or tryptophan. The D gene is left open where the match is weak. A clone size is listed for some rows: how often the clone was seen (once, few, many), or a class if it is expanded.

abundance	d_gene	v_gene	j_gene	CDR3nt	CDR3aa
few	NA	TRBV5-8	TRBJ2-7	TGTGCCAGCAGCCCGCTAGGGGTCTACGAGCAGTACTTC	CASSPLGVYEQYF
NA	TRBD1	TRBV19	TRBJ1-5	TGTGCCAGCAAAATAGGGGGCAGAATTCGCAATCAGCCCCAGCATTTT	CASKIGGRIRNQPQHF
NA	TRBD2	TRBV4-2	TRBJ2-1	TGTGCCAGCAGCCAAGATGGGACTAGCGGGTCCTACAATGAGCAGTTCTTC	CASSQDGTSGSYNEQFF
NA	NA	TRBV4-3	TRBJ1-3	TGCGCCAGCAGCCAAGTTACGAACAGGGCCTCTGGAAACACCATATATTTT	CASSQVTNRASGNTIYF
NA	NA	TRBV18	TRBJ1-2	TGTGCCAGCTCACCACCGGACAGCTATGGCTACACCTTC	CASSPPDSYGYTF
few	TRBD1	TRBV3-1/TRBV3-2	TRBJ1-2	TGTGCCAGCAGCCAAGAGTGGGACAGGGATGAGGGCTACACCTTC	CASSQEWDRDEGYTF
NA	NA	TRBV10-3	TRBJ1-3	TGTGCCATCAGTCAACAAGGGGGCTCTGGAAACACCATATATTTT	CAISQQGGSGNTIYF
NA	NA	TRBV6-2/TRBV6-3	TRBJ2-5	TGTGCCAGCAGTTTCGGGACCCAGTACTTC	CASSFGTQYF
NA	NA	TRBV30	TRBJ2-1	TGTGCCTTAAGACAGTATGAGCAGTTCTTC	CALRQYEQFF
NA	NA	TRBV7-9	TRBJ2-2	TGTGCCAGCCCCCGCGGAGTGCCCGGGGAGCTGTTTTTT	CASPRGVPGELFF
NA	TRBD1	TRBV14	TRBJ1-2	TGTGCCAGCAGCCGACGACAGGGTGGGGTCTATGGCTACACCTTC	CASSRRQGGVYGYTF
NA	TRBD2	TRBV5-1	TRBJ2-7	TGCGCCAGCAGCTTGTTCAGCGGGAGTAGTGAGCAGTACTTC	CASSLFSGSSEQYF
NA	NA	TRBV24-1	TRBJ1-2	TGTGCCACCAGTCAGGATGGCAGTAACTATGGCTACACCTTC	CATSQDGSNYGYTF
few	TRBD1	TRBV7-9	TRBJ1-2	TGTGCCAGCAGCTTAAGGGGGCGAGTCTACGGAGGCTACACCTTC	CASSLRGRVYGGYTF
NA	TRBD2	TRBV18	TRBJ2-5	TGTGCCAGCTCACCACGACTAGCGAACCAAGAGACCCAGTACTTC	CASSPRLANQETQYF
NA	NA	TRBV6-5	TRBJ1-6	TGTGCCAGCAGTTACTCGGCAGGGCTCCACCTCCACTTT	CASSYSAGLHLHF
NA	TRBD1	TRBV5-1	TRBJ1-4	TGCGCCAGCAGCTTGGGGACAGGTTTTGAAAAACTGTTTTTT	CASSLGTGFEKLFF
NA	TRBD2	TRBV10-3	TRBJ2-3	TGTGCCATCAGCCCCGGGACTAGCGGGGGGGCGAGGGAGACGCAGTATTTT	CAISPGTSGGARETQYF
NA	NA	TRBV19	TRBJ1-5	TGTGCCAGTAATCAGGGCAATCAGCCCCAGCATTTT	CASNQGNQPQHF
few	TRBD2	TRBV18	TRBJ2-7	TGTGCCAGCTCACCCGCGGGAGGCAACTACGAGCAGTACTTC	CASSPAGGNYEQYF
NA	NA	TRBV5-1	TRBJ1-1	TGCGCCAGCAGCTTGGCAGGAGGTGAAGCTTTCTTT	CASSLAGGEAFF
NA	NA	TRBV27	TRBJ1-5	TGTGCCAGCAGTTGGGGCGTCGGCAATCAGCCCCAGCATTTT	CASSWGVGNQPQHF
NA	TRBD1	TRBV6-5	TRBJ1-2	TGTGCCAGCAGTTACCTGGCAGGGGGCGGTAACTATGGCTACACCTTC	CASSYLAGGGNYGYTF
NA	TRBD1	TRBV18	TRBJ1-5	TGTGCCAGCTCACCTGGACAGGGTTTTTATCAGCCCCAGCATTTT	CASSPGQGFYQPQHF
NA	TRBD1	TRBV19	TRBJ1-2	TGTGCCAGTAGTCCCCAGACAGGGATCCACTATGGCTACACCTTC	CASSPQTGIHYGYTF
NA	TRBD2	TRBV27	TRBJ2-1	TGTGCCAGCAGTTTCCTAGCGGGGGTTAAAGGGGGTGAGCAGTTCTTC	CASSFLAGVKGGEQFF
NA	NA	TRBV10-3	TRBJ2-4	TGTGCCATCAGTGACGGGAGTAGTTCTGGGGACATTCAGTACTTC	CAISDGSSSGDIQYF
NA	NA	TRBV7-9	TRBJ1-1	TGTGCCAGCAGCCCCGACATCACTGAAGCTTTCTTT	CASSPDITEAFF
NA	TRBD2	TRBV6-6	TRBJ2-1	TGTGCCAGCAGGACTCTAGCGGGAGGGGATGAGCAGTTCTTC	CASRTLAGGDEQFF
NA	TRBD2	TRBV5-8	TRBJ2-1	TGTGCCAGCAGCTTGGGACTAGCGAGTTACAATGAGCAGTTCTTC	CASSLGLASYNEQFF
NA	TRBD2	TRBV5-4	TRBJ2-1	TGTGCCAGCAGCCCATTTGCGGGACTAGCGGGAGGAATTGGGCAGTTCTTC	CASSPFAGLAGGIGQFF
NA	NA	TRBV5-5	TRBJ1-6	TGTGCCAGCAGCTTGACGGACAGTTCCCTCCACTTT	CASSLTDSSLHF
NA	TRBD1	TRBV11-3	TRBJ2-7	TGTGCCAGCAGCTTAGTCCACCGGGACAGAGCCTACGAGCAGTACTTC	CASSLVHRDRAYEQYF
NA	NA	TRBV3-1/TRBV3-2	TRBJ1-4	TGTGCCAGCAGCCGGACTACTGCGGGCCTTAATGAAAAACTGTTTTTT	CASSRTTAGLNEKLFF
few	NA	TRBV5-1	TRBJ2-7	TGCGCCAGCAGCACAGACAGATTTTACGAGCAGTACTTC	CASSTDRFYEQYF